The entry below describes one T cell receptor beta chain. The specificity of this receptor is unknown. No per-base quality is available; no much larger clone lies one base away. Other nucleotide sequences from this sample produce the same CDR3. One collaborating source in Seattle enrolled patients during active infection and followed them longitudinally through the course of disease. The collaborating institutions used their own protocols to collect whole blood in K2EDTA tubes. For TCRbeta analysis, collaborators shipped samples in one of three forms: frozen whole blood, isolated PBMCs, or DNA extracted from either of those sample types. CDR1 SEHNR and CDR2 FQNEAQ were looked up in the germline V gene (reference sequence). V is pruned by 6 bases and J by 8 bases, leaving 9 bases of the junction without a gene match. Including the terminal cysteine and phenylalanine, the CDR3 comprises 14 residues. CDR3 DNA only is kept here, 42 bases in frame from base 1.

These data are taken from a study of blood T cell repertoires in COVID-19 (TCRdb year 2020). About the full investigation: The collaborator samples originated in the United States, Italy and Spain and spanned the acute and convalescent phases of COVID-19. The material from the prospective study consisted of cDNA or gDNA derived from T cells, B-cell-depleted T cells, or PBMCs. Subjects who had been exposed to COVID-19, were actively infected with it, or had recovered from it provided the deeply sampled blood TCRbeta repertoires that made up the dataset. The repertoires were released in a freely available public database intended as a resource for research on the immune response to SARS-CoV-2. Samples were obtained from the ongoing ImmuneRACE study (first 160 participants) and from 1,254 subjects provided by 6 global collaborators. Nearly every sample came with metadata listing a de-identified subject ID, COVID-19 status, age in years and sex. Where available, HLA class I and class II types were obtained from metadata supplied by the sample provider rather than from assay-based typing. Beyond this particular receptor, the publication reports: The quantity of clinical and demographic metadata differed by source and by participant and was supplied without curation.

The immunoSEQ Assay, a bias-controlled multiplex PCR, was used to amplify TCRbeta CDR3 regions from genomic DNA. The paper's processing steps were these. Within the assay, amplification of reference gene primers was used to estimate how many nucleated cells each sample contained. To quantify the absolute abundance of each unique TCRbeta CDR3 rearrangement, sequence reads were collapsed and filtered. For each sample, productive Simpson clonality was calculated as the square root of Simpson's diversity index across productive rearrangements. In its TCRdb copy, this immuneACCESS table keeps in-frame sequences only and misses some clones. Where compared with another copy, unresolved V genes explain less than half of these, and the others have no known cause. V and J calls and clone size are as listed in that table; D and trimming were resolved from the DNA. This sample has about 180,000 clones in its table, and over 80% of those were observed once. Over 6.5% of the sample goes to the ten largest clones.

The sequencing sample was made of peripheral blood. Recombination linked TRBV7-9 to TRBJ1-2; TRBD1 agrees with 10 junctional bases. This TCR was sampled from a woman aged 40 to 50 with COVID-19, enrolled during active disease. The nucleotide sequence is given as TGTGCCAGCAGGGTACGGACAGGGGGTGAAGGCTACACCTTC. It codes for CASRVRTGGEGYTF.